The T cell receptor beta chain under discussion was sequenced for a study of beta chain features in type 1 diabetes. The investigators reverse transcribed all of the isolated RNA, so they sequenced expressed TCRB transcripts. Repertoires were generated with immunoSEQ multiplex PCR, while TCRdb's copy carries only in-frame clones and drops some. The data show approximately 160,000 clones, roughly 8% seen once. Germline V gene lookup returns CDR1 MNHEY and CDR2 SVGAGI. CDR3 length equals 13 residues. Trimming pared 5 bases from V and 2 bases from J, leaving 9 bases between. Material for sequencing was central memory CD4+ T cells from blood. The TCR originated in a young man in good health. This sequence joins TRBV6-5 and TRBJ1-1, with a tentative D call TRBD1 (6 bases). CDR3 bases: TGTGCCAGCAGTAGGACAGAAAACACTGAAGCTTTCTTT. This gives the protein CASSRTENTEAFF.